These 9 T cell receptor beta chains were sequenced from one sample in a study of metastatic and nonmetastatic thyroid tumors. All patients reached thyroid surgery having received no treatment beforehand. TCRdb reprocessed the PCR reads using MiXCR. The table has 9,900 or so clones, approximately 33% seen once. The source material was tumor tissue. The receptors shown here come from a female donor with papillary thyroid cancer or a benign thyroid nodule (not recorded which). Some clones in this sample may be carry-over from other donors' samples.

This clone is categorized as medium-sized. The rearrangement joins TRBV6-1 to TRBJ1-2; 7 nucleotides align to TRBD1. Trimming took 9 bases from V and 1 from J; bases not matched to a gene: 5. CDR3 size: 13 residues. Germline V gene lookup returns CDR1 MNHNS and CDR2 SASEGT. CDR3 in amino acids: CASGTDNNYGYTF. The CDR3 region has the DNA TGTGCCAGTGGGACAGACAATAACTATGGCTACACCTTC.

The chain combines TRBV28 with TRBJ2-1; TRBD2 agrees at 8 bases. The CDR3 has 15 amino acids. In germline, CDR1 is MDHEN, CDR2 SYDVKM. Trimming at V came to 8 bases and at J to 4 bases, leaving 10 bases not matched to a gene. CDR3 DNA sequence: TGTGCCAGCCGAGCGGGGGTCTTCTTTTACAATGAGCAGTTCTTC. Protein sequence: CASRAGVFFYNEQFF.

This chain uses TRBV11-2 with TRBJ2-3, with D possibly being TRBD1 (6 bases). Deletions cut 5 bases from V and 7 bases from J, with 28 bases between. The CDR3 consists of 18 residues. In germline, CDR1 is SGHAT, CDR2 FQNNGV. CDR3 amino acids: CASSRRTSDPGETYTQYF. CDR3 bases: TGTGCCAGCAGCCGACGGACGTCTGATCCAGGGGAAACATATACGCAGTATTTT.

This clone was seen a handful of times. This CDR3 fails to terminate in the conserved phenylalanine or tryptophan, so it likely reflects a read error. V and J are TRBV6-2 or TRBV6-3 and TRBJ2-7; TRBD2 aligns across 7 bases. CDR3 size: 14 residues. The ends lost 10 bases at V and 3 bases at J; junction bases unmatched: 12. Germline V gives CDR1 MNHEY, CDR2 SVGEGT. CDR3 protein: CANSPLRGDYEQYS. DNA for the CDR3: TGTGCCAACAGCCCTCTCCGGGGGGACTACGAGCAGTACTCC.

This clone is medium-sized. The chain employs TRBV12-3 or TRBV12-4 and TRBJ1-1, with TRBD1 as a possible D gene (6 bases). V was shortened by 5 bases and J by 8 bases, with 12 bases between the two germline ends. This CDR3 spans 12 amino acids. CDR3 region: CASSRATGEAFF. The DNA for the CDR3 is TGTGCCAGCAGTCGAGCTACAGGGGAAGCTTTCTTT.

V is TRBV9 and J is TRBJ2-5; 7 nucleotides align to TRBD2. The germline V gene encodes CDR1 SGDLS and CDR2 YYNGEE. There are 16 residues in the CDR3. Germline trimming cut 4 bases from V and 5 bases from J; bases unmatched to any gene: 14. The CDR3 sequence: CASSTGSGWPGETQYF. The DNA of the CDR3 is TGTGCCAGCAGCACAGGTAGCGGGTGGCCCGGGGAGACCCAGTACTTC. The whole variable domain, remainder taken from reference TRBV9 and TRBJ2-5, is DSGVTQTPKHLITATGQRVTLRCSPRSGDLSVYWYQQSLDQGLQFLIQYYNGEERAKGNILERFSAQQFPDLHSELNLSSLELGDSALYFCASSTGSGWPGETQYFGPGTRLLVL.

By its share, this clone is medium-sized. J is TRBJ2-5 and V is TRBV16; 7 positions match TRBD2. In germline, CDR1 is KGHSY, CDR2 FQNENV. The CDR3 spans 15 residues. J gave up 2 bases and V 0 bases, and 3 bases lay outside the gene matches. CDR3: CASSQSSGEQETQYF. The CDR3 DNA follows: TGTGCCAGCAGCCAATCCAGCGGGGAGCAAGAGACCCAGTACTTC.

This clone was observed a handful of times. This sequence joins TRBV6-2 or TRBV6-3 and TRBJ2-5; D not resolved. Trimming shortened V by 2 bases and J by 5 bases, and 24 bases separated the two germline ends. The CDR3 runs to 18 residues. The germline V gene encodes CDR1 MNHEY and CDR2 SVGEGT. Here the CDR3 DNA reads TGTGCCAGCAGTTACCCTCCTTCGTGGGTAGGTCCCAGGGAGACCCAGTACTTC. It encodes CASSYPPSWVGPRETQYF.

CDR3 nucleotide sequence: TGTGCCAGCAGTTTAGGTGGGCCGACGGGGGATACGCAGTATTTT. This gives the protein CASSLGGPTGDTQYF. This chain joins TRBV12-3 or TRBV12-4 and TRBJ2-3; perhaps TRBD2 as D (5 bases). V was clipped by 1 base and J by 6 bases, with 14 bases between them. This CDR3 has 15 residues.